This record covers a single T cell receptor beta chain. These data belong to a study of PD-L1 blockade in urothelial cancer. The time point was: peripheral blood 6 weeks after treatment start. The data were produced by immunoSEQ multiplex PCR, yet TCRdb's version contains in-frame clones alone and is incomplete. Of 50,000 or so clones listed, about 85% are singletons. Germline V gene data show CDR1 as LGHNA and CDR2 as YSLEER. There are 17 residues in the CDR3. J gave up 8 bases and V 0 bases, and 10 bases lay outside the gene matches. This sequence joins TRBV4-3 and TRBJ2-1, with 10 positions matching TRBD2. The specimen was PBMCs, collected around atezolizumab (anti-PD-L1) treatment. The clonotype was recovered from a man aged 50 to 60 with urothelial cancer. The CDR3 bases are TGCGCCAGCAGCCAAGAAACAAGCGGGAGGGGGGGGGATGAGCAGTTCTTC. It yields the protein CASSQETSGRGGDEQFF.